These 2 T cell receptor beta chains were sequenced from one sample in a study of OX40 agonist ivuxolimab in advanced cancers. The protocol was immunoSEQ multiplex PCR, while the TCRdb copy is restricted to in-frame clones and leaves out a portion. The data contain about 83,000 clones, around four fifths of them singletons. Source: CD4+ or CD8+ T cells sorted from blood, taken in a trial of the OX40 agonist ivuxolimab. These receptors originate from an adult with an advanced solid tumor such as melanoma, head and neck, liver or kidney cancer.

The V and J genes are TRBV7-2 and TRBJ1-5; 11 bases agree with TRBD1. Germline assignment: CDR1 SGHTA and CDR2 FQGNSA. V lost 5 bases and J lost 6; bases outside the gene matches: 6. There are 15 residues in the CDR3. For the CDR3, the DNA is TGTGCCAGCAGCCGGGACAGGGGGTATAGTCAGCCCCAGCATTTT. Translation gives CASSRDRGYSQPQHF.

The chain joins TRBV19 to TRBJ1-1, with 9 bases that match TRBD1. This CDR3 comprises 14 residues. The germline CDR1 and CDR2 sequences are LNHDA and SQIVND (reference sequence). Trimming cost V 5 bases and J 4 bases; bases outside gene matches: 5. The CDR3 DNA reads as TGTGCCAGTAGTCCAGGGACAGGGACCACTGAAGCTTTCTTT. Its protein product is CASSPGTGTTEAFF.